The 12 T cell receptor beta chains given below trace back to one sample, sequenced in a study of graft-versus-host responses after intestinal transplantation (dated by TCRdb to the early 2020s). The library was built by means of the immunoSEQ multiplex PCR assay. In TCRdb, the immuneACCESS table is reduced to in-frame sequences with V and J assigned. These tables do not hold every clone; where another copy was compared, an unresolved V gene accounts for under half, and the others remain unexplained. This sample gives more than 70,000 clones in total; 85% to 95% of them show up just once. The ten largest make up more than 0.35% of the sample. The antigens of these receptors remain unknown. The time point label, as the study defines it: cells obtained before transplantation from donor or recipient. The input for sequencing was unstimulated CD8+ T cells sorted from spleen or lymph node cells, taken before transplant. Receptors originate from a human donor who was the organ donor for an intestinal transplant.

This chain uses TRBV29-1 with TRBJ1-2; TRBD1 matches at 10 bases. Germline V gene sequence: CDR1 SQVTM, CDR2 ANQGSEA. Trimming removed 6 bases from V and 4 bases from J; junction bases left unmatched: 5. The CDR3 runs to 13 residues. CDR3 protein: CSVGQGETYGYTF. CDR3 nucleotides: TGCAGCGTAGGACAGGGGGAAACCTATGGCTACACCTTC.

The chain employs TRBV6-1 and TRBJ1-5, with TRBD1 matching 10 bases. The length of the CDR3 is 15 residues. Trimming cost V 6 bases and J 2 bases; bases outside gene matches: 4. Germline V gene data show CDR1 as MNHNS and CDR2 as SASEGT. The CDR3 sequence: CASRGTGERNQPQHF. The CDR3, as DNA: TGTGCCAGCAGAGGGACAGGGGAGCGCAATCAGCCCCAGCATTTT.

The rearrangement joins TRBV19 to TRBJ2-7; D ambiguous. The CDR3 has 12 amino acids. V lost 10 bases to trimming and J lost 2 bases, with 12 bases between them. The germline gives CDR1 LNHDA, CDR2 SQIVND (reference sequence). In DNA, the CDR3 is TGTGCCACCCACAGTCAGGCCTACGAGCAGTACTTC. This translates into CATHSQAYEQYF.

This clone was seen a single time. The gene calls are TRBV7-9 and TRBJ2-7; D might be TRBD1 (6 bases). The CDR3 consists of 15 residues. The germline V gene has CDR1 SEHNR and CDR2 FQNEAQ (reference sequence). Trimming pared 5 bases from V and 0 bases from J, leaving 14 bases between. In DNA, the CDR3 is TGTGCCAGCAGCGCGAGCGGACAGAGCTCCTACGAGCAGTACTTC. Residues: CASSASGQSSYEQYF.

V gene TRBV19 combines with J gene TRBJ1-4; D uncertain. This CDR3 comprises 15 residues. The germline V and J ends were trimmed by 3 bases and 2 bases, with 10 bases remaining between them. Germline lookup yields CDR1 LNHDA and CDR2 SQIVND (reference sequence). CDR3 coding DNA: TGTGCCAGTAGTATGATTCTAGCGACTAATGAAAAACTGTTTTTT. It codes for CASSMILATNEKLFF.

V gene TRBV29-1 combines with J gene TRBJ2-5; 9 bases are shared with TRBD2. The length of the CDR3 is 14 residues. V gave up 7 bases and J gave up 3 bases; unmatched junction bases: 9. The germline V gene has CDR1 SQVTM and CDR2 ANQGSEA. The CDR3 DNA reads TGCAGCGCTAGACTAGCGGAGTTTAAAGAGACCCAGTACTTC. Its translation is CSARLAEFKETQYF. The full variable domain, with the rest looked up from reference TRBV29-1 and TRBJ2-5, is SAVISQKPSRDICQRGTSLTIQCQVDSQVTMMFWYRQQPGQSLTLIATANQGSEATYESGFVIDKFPISRPNLTFSTLTVSNMSPEDSSIYLCSARLAEFKETQYFGPGTRLLVL.

The V call is TRBV4-1, the J call TRBJ2-1; 10 nucleotides agree with TRBD2. The trim removed 4 bases at V and 5 bases at J, leaving 8 bases unmatched. Germline CDR1 is MGHRA and CDR2 is YSYEKL. The CDR3 runs 16 residues. This chain's CDR3 is CASSRILAGANNEQFF. The CDR3 nucleotides read TGCGCCAGCAGCCGAATCCTAGCGGGGGCAAACAATGAGCAGTTCTTC.

The J gene is TRBJ1-2, the V gene TRBV7-9; D perhaps matches TRBD1 (6 bases). Between the trimmed V and J ends, which lost 2 bases and 8 bases, there was a span of 12 bases. CDR3 length: 13 amino acids. The germline V gene has CDR1 SEHNR and CDR2 FQNEAQ (reference sequence). The CDR3 loop reads CASSLLQGSGYTF. The CDR3 nucleotides are TGTGCCAGCAGCTTACTACAGGGTTCAGGCTACACCTTC.

The V call is TRBV9, the J call TRBJ1-2, with 7 bases identical to TRBD1. Germline V gives CDR1 SGDLS, CDR2 YYNGEE. The V and J ends lost 2 bases and 4 bases, in that order; junction bases with no gene match: 11. The CDR3 totals 16 residues. CDR3 region: CASSVRSGQRPYGYTF. In DNA, the CDR3 is TGTGCCAGCAGCGTTCGTTCGGGACAGCGTCCCTATGGCTACACCTTC. Drawing the rest from reference TRBV9 and TRBJ1-2, the complete variable domain is DSGVTQTPKHLITATGQRVTLRCSPRSGDLSVYWYQQSLDQGLQFLIQYYNGEERAKGNILERFSAQQFPDLHSELNLSSLELGDSALYFCASSVRSGQRPYGYTFGSGTRLTVV.

This sequence joins TRBV16 and TRBJ2-3; TRBD2 might be the D (5 bases). The CDR3 consists of 16 residues. Trimming removed 2 bases from V and 2 bases from J, with 14 bases in between. Germline CDR1 KGHSY, CDR2 FQNENV. CDR3 sequence (DNA): TGTGCCAGCAGCCAAGGGTGGACTTCCATCACAGATACGCAGTATTTT. Residues: CASSQGWTSITDTQYF.

The chain has TRBV7-2 and TRBJ1-5; D may be TRBD1 (5 bases). V lost 2 bases and J lost 6, with 14 bases in between. Germline CDR1 reads SGHTA; CDR2 reads FQGNSA. This CDR3 comprises 15 residues. CDR3 in DNA: TGTGCCAGCAGCTTACGTTTAGGGGATCGTCAGCCCCAGCATTTT. Translation: CASSLRLGDRQPQHF.

J is TRBJ2-7 and V is TRBV4-1; D might be TRBD2 (6 bases). The germline CDR1 and CDR2 sequences are MGHRA and YSYEKL. Trimming left V 1 base short and J 6 bases short, with 16 bases between. The CDR3 has 15 amino acids. The chain's CDR3 is CASSQGEGLLAEQYF. The DNA for the CDR3 is TGCGCCAGCAGCCAAGGAGAGGGACTCCTCGCCGAGCAGTACTTC.